This T cell receptor (beta chain) was retrieved from a study of patients and donors after allogeneic stem cell transplantation. TCRdb itself ran the RT-PCR reads through MiXCR, one entry per CDR3 protein. The sample yields roughly 880,000 distinct CDR3 sequences, around 17% seen once. V lost 5 bases to trimming and J lost 4 bases; unmatched junction nucleotides: 7. The CDR3 has 14 residues. Germline CDR1 LNHDA, CDR2 SQIVND (reference sequence). This receptor was obtained from a human donor who was either an allogeneic HSCT recipient or a stem cell or donor lymphocyte infusion donor (not recorded which). It is not recorded whose cells these are; they may come from a transplant donor. The chain is built from TRBV19 and TRBJ1-2; 7 bases fit TRBD1. The sequencing input was blood, either unsorted or a sorted T cell fraction (not recorded which). This CDR3 reads CASSVGTASYGYTF. The CDR3, as DNA: TGTGCCAGTAGTGTTGGGACAGCTTCCTATGGCTACACCTTC. The full variable domain, in which reference TRBV19 and TRBJ1-2 provide the parts outside the CDR3, is DGGITQSPKYLFRKEGQNVTLSCEQNLNHDAMYWYRQDPGQGLRLIYYSQIVNDFQKGDIAEGYSVSREKKESFPLTVTSAQKNPTAFYLCASSVGTASYGYTFGSGTRLTVV.